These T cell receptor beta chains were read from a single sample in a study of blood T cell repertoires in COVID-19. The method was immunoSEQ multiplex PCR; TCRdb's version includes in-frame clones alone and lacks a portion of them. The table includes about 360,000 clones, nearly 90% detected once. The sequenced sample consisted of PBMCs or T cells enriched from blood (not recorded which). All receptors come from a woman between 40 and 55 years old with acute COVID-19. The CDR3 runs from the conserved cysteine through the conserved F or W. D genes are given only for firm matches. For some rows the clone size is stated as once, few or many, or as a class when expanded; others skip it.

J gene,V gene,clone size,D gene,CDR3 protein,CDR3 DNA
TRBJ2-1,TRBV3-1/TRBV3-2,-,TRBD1,CASSFRTGGFYNEQFF,TGTGCCAGCAGCTTCCGGACAGGGGGTTTCTACAATGAGCAGTTCTTC
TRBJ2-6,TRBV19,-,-,CASSVTGHRPFGANVLTF,TGTGCCAGTAGTGTCACGGGACACCGTCCCTTTGGGGCCAACGTCCTGACTTTC
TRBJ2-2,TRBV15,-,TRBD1,CATSRGQGATGELFF,TGTGCCACCAGCAGGGGACAGGGGGCTACCGGGGAGCTGTTTTTT
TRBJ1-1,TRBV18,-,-,CASSPPMGGNTEAFF,TGTGCCAGCTCACCACCGATGGGGGGGAACACTGAAGCTTTCTTT
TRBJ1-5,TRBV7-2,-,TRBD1,CASSERDRVGQPQHF,TGTGCCAGCAGCGAACGAGACAGGGTTGGTCAGCCCCAGCATTTT
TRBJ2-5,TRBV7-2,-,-,CASSTVGTQYF,TGTGCCAGCAGCACCGTCGGGACCCAGTACTTC
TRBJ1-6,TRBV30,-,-,CAWTKHPQGSSPLHF,TGTGCCTGGACCAAACACCCGCAGGGTAGTTCACCCCTCCACTTT
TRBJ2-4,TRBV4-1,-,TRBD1,CASSPGQVLGRDIQYF,TGCGCCAGCAGCCCAGGACAGGTTTTAGGTAGAGACATTCAGTACTTC
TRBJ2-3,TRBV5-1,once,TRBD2,CASSLKIAGVDTQYF,TGCGCCAGCAGCTTGAAAATAGCGGGAGTAGATACGCAGTATTTT
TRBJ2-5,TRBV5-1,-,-,CASSVGQTGQETQYF,TGCGCCAGCAGCGTAGGTCAAACAGGGCAAGAGACCCAGTACTTC
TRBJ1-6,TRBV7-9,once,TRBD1,CASSLGQGASSPLHF,TGTGCCAGCAGCTTAGGACAGGGGGCAAGCTCACCCCTCCACTTT
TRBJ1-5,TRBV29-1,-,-,CSVQGLLNQPQHF,TGCAGCGTTCAGGGACTTTTGAATCAGCCCCAGCATTTT
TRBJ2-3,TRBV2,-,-,CASSVLSSTDTQYF,TGTGCCAGCAGTGTATTGTCCAGCACAGATACGCAGTATTTT
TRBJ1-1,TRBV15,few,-,CATSRDKAVGARSFF,TGTGCCACCAGCAGAGATAAGGCTGTAGGGGCGCGTTCTTTCTTT
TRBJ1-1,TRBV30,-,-,CAWSGLKGEAFF,TGTGCCTGGAGTGGGTTGAAGGGGGAGGCTTTCTTT
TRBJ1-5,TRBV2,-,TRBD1,CASSGQGASRQPQHF,TGTGCCAGCAGCGGACAGGGGGCGTCACGGCAGCCCCAGCATTTT
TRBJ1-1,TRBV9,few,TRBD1,CASSKGQANTEAFF,TGTGCCAGCAGCAAGGGACAGGCTAACACTGAAGCTTTCTTT